This is a list of T cell receptor beta chains from one sample in a study of metastatic and nonmetastatic thyroid tumors. With MiXCR, TCRdb called clones anew from the PCR reads. The sample has roughly 25,000 clones; just under 15% are singletons. The sample comprised blood. The receptor source for this set is a female donor with papillary thyroid cancer or a benign thyroid nodule (not recorded which). Some clones in this sample may be carry-over from other donors' samples. CDR3s include the opening cysteine and the closing phenylalanine or tryptophan. Fields, in order: V gene, clone size, D gene, J gene, CDR3 DNA, CDR3 protein. D genes are given only for firm matches. The size field is filled for only some rows; it gives once, few, many or a size class.

V gene: TRBV5-1; clone size: NA; D gene: TRBD2; J gene: TRBJ2-5; CDR3 DNA: TGCGCCAGCAGCTTGACTAGCGGGAAAGAGACCCAGTACTTC; CDR3 protein: CASSLTSGKETQYF
V gene: TRBV12-3/TRBV12-4; clone size: many; D gene: NA; J gene: TRBJ1-2; CDR3 DNA: TGTGCCAGCAGTTCTGGAGATGGCTACACCTTC; CDR3 protein: CASSSGDGYTF
V gene: TRBV5-4; clone size: many; D gene: TRBD1; J gene: TRBJ1-3; CDR3 DNA: TGTGCCAGCAGCTTGGGACAGGGGAGCTCTGGAAACACCATATATTTT; CDR3 protein: CASSLGQGSSGNTIYF
V gene: TRBV7-2; clone size: many; D gene: TRBD2; J gene: TRBJ2-1; CDR3 DNA: TGTGCCAGCAGGAAGAGTGGAGCGGGAGGGCCCGGTGAGCAGTTCTTC; CDR3 protein: CASRKSGAGGPGEQFF
V gene: TRBV30; clone size: medium-sized; D gene: TRBD1; J gene: TRBJ2-7; CDR3 DNA: TGTGCCTGTATCCGACAGGGGAGCTCCTACGAGCAGTACTTC; CDR3 protein: CACIRQGSSYEQYF
V gene: TRBV28; clone size: many; D gene: NA; J gene: TRBJ1-1; CDR3 DNA: TGTGCCAGCATTAGGGCAGGGTCTCCGAACACTGAAGCTTTCTTT; CDR3 protein: CASIRAGSPNTEAFF
V gene: TRBV7-9; clone size: many; D gene: TRBD1; J gene: TRBJ1-4; CDR3 DNA: TGTGCCAGCAGCTTAGGGACAGGGGGAGAAAAACTGTTTTTT; CDR3 protein: CASSLGTGGEKLFF
V gene: TRBV2; clone size: medium-sized; D gene: TRBD2; J gene: TRBJ2-7; CDR3 DNA: TGTGCCAGCAGGGGGGGGACTTACGAGCAGTACTTC; CDR3 protein: CASRGGTYEQYF
V gene: TRBV5-1; clone size: NA; D gene: NA; J gene: TRBJ2-6; CDR3 DNA: TGCGCCAGCAGCACAAACCAGGGTCCTGGGGCCAACGTCCTGACTTTC; CDR3 protein: CASSTNQGPGANVLTF
V gene: TRBV28; clone size: many; D gene: TRBD2; J gene: TRBJ2-3; CDR3 DNA: TGTGCCAGCAGTCTCCGGGAGGCGGATACGCAGTATTTT; CDR3 protein: CASSLREADTQYF
V gene: TRBV28; clone size: many; D gene: NA; J gene: TRBJ2-1; CDR3 DNA: TGTGCCAGCAGTTTCCCGGATGAGCAGTTCTTC; CDR3 protein: CASSFPDEQFF
V gene: TRBV11-1; clone size: NA; D gene: NA; J gene: TRBJ2-3; CDR3 DNA: TGTGCCAGCAAAGGATACCCGGGTCAACTCTGCACAGATACGCAGTATTTT; CDR3 protein: CASKGYPGQLCTDTQYF
V gene: TRBV27; clone size: many; D gene: TRBD1; J gene: TRBJ2-7; CDR3 DNA: TGTGCCTCCAGCGCCGGGACAGGATTCGACGAGCAGTACTTC; CDR3 protein: CASSAGTGFDEQYF
V gene: TRBV28; clone size: medium-sized; D gene: TRBD2; J gene: TRBJ2-7; CDR3 DNA: TGTGCCAGCAGTTTTGGCCCCGCCACTAGCGGGAGTTCCCACGAGCAGTACTTC; CDR3 protein: CASSFGPATSGSSHEQYF
V gene: TRBV9; clone size: many; D gene: NA; J gene: TRBJ2-1; CDR3 DNA: TGTGCCAGCAGCGTAGCATCGGCTAATGAGCAGTTCTTC; CDR3 protein: CASSVASANEQFF
V gene: TRBV30; clone size: NA; D gene: NA; J gene: TRBJ2-2; CDR3 DNA: TGTGCCTGGAGTGGTAGGGACGCCGGGGAGCTGTTTTTT; CDR3 protein: CAWSGRDAGELFF
V gene: TRBV7-8; clone size: NA; D gene: NA; J gene: TRBJ2-7; CDR3 DNA: TGTGCCAGCAGCTCCCCATCTCCGGTGGGGGTTTACGAGCAGTACTTC; CDR3 protein: CASSSPSPVGVYEQYF
V gene: TRBV6-1; clone size: medium-sized; D gene: NA; J gene: TRBJ1-3; CDR3 DNA: TGTGCCAGCAGTGACGGAGTATCTGGAAACACCATATATTTT; CDR3 protein: CASSDGVSGNTIYF
V gene: TRBV7-2; clone size: NA; D gene: NA; J gene: TRBJ2-1; CDR3 DNA: TGTGCCAGCAGCTTAGGGCGCCGGGACCTCTATAATGAGCAGTTCTTC; CDR3 protein: CASSLGRRDLYNEQFF
V gene: TRBV6-1; clone size: medium-sized; D gene: NA; J gene: TRBJ1-3; CDR3 DNA: TGTGCCAGCAGCGTCACTCGCTTCTCTGGAAACACCATATATTTT; CDR3 protein: CASSVTRFSGNTIYF